This T cell receptor beta chain was sequenced in a study of cytotoxic CD8 clonotypes in ibrutinib-treated CLL. Study-level points and caveats: Contraction or stability on treatment was seen for public clonotypes, which were uncommon. Patients showed higher baseline clonality than age-matched healthy donors, and it tracked circulating CD8+ T-cell counts. Clonality climbed at ibrutinib response, then dropped toward baseline at progression.

The germline CDR1 and CDR2 sequences are SGHRS and YFSETQ. The CDR3 spans 14 residues. The V and J ends lost 4 bases and 3 bases respectively, with 14 bases between them. For this clone: Its cognate antigen is unknown.

Depth targeted 1 in 200,000 to 1 in 1 million T cells, averaging around 10x coverage per clonotype. Generated by immunoSEQ multiplex PCR, the TCRdb table keeps only in-frame clones and is missing some. The sample has 29,000 or so clones, more than 60% seen once; the top ten hold 45% to 65%. The TCR originated in a human donor with chronic lymphocytic leukemia. The V and J genes are TRBV5-1 and TRBJ2-7, with TRBD2 as a possible D gene (6 bases). The sample consisted of PBMCs, taken after 24 months of ibrutinib treatment. CDR3 nucleotide sequence: TGCGCCAGCAGCGCCCTCGGGGGTGTCTACGAGCAGTACTTC. It is translated as CASSALGGVYEQYF.